This T cell receptor (beta chain) derives from a study of high-grade serous ovarian cancer treatment subgroups. General study results and limits: Same-patient tumor repertoires overlapped at about 0.095 to 0.79; different patients barely overlapped.

Tumor samples were obtained before definitive surgery or chemotherapy. The length of the CDR3 is 17 residues. CDR1 MDHEN and CDR2 SYDVKM come from the germline V gene. V lost 6 bases, J lost 0 bases, and 21 bases lay in between. Notes on this clone: Its antigen is undetermined.

Repertoires were generated with immunoSEQ multiplex PCR, while TCRdb's copy carries only in-frame clones and drops some. The data hold nearly 15,000 clones, with 86% observed a single time. The receptor was isolated from a human donor with high-grade serous ovarian cancer. Sequencing was performed on tumor tissue. V gene TRBV28 combines with J gene TRBJ2-7; D unresolved. The CDR3: CASSIYPPRKSSYEQYF. CDR3 nucleotide sequence: TGTGCCAGCAGCATTTACCCTCCCAGGAAAAGCTCCTACGAGCAGTACTTC.